Here is one T cell receptor beta chain with its context. What it binds is unknown. All donors were Caucasian adults living in Nashville, Tennessee. The J segment lost 3 bases and the V segment lost 3 bases, leaving 7 bases of the junction unmatched. Per germline, CDR1 KGHSH and CDR2 LQKENI. This CDR3 has 16 residues. TCRdb keeps only in-frame clones here, not all; method: immunoSEQ multiplex PCR. The sample lists over 400,000 clones, 90% to 97% occurring once. The sample is drawn from a study of shared clonotypes between healthy human individuals. General study points: A few donors showed sharing of about 5.5% of naive CD4 clonotypes.

The source is a woman between 25 and 40 years old in good health. The chain couples TRBV18 to TRBJ2-2; TRBD1 matches 7 bases. Sequencing was performed on naive CD4+ T cells sorted from blood. Subset described: CD45RA+ positively selected. CDR3 in amino acids: CASSPFDRVDTGELFF. The CDR3 region has the DNA TGTGCCAGCTCACCTTTCGACAGGGTCGACACCGGGGAGCTGTTTTTT.